Shown below are 30 T cell receptor beta chains from a single sample sequenced in a study of preoperative IRX-2 immunotherapy in early breast cancer. Repertoires were generated with immunoSEQ multiplex PCR, while TCRdb's copy carries only in-frame clones and drops some. The table records about 33,000 clones, roughly 86% of them present only once. This sample's treatment: preoperative locoregional IRX-2 cytokine immunotherapy. This material consisted of tumor tissue, taken after IRX-2 immunotherapy. The receptors originated from a human donor with breast cancer.

This clone was seen a handful of times. This rearrangement joins TRBV11-3 to TRBJ2-5; TRBD1 aligns across 11 bases. Trimming at V came to 4 bases and at J to 5 bases, leaving 12 bases not matched to a gene. The germline gives CDR1 SGHNT, CDR2 YENEEA. CDR3 size: 17 residues. The CDR3 protein is CASSSPAGTGGRETQYF. The CDR3 DNA follows: TGTGCCAGCAGCTCCCCCGCCGGGACAGGGGGGCGGGAGACCCAGTACTTC.

The chain has TRBV18 and TRBJ1-1; tentatively, D is TRBD1 (6 bases). Trimming took 1 base from V and 2 from J, leaving 14 bases between them. The length of the CDR3 is 16 residues. Looked up from germline, CDR1 is KGHSH and CDR2 is LQKENI. The DNA of the CDR3 is TGTGCCAGCTCACCACGGGGTGACAGGCTAAACACTGAAGCTTTCTTT. Translated, it gives CASSPRGDRLNTEAFF.

This chain uses TRBV6-8 with TRBJ1-4, with a weak D call TRBD1 (6 bases). The V gene's germline CDR1 is MNHGY and CDR2 SAAAGT. V lost 5 bases to trimming and J lost 5 bases, with 18 bases between them. The CDR3 is 16 residues long. CDR3 in DNA: TGTGCCAGCAGTCGTACAGGGCCGAGGGCGAATGAAAAACTGTTTTTT. Translating gives CASSRTGPRANEKLFF.

The chain employs TRBV28 and TRBJ2-1; 10 positions match TRBD2. V lost 3 bases to trimming and J lost 4 bases; unmatched junction nucleotides: 9. CDR1 and CDR2 (germline): MDHEN, SYDVKM. This CDR3 is 17 amino acids long. CDR3 bases: TGTGCCAGCAGTTTCCCCCTAGCGGGGGATTTATACAATGAGCAGTTCTTC. Residues: CASSFPLAGDLYNEQFF.

The CDR3 sequence is CASSLDTGGGSPLHF. CDR3 nucleotide sequence: TGTGCCAGCAGCTTAGACACAGGGGGCGGATCACCCCTCCACTTT. The V and J genes are TRBV11-3 and TRBJ1-6; 9 nucleotides agree with TRBD1. Germline V gene lookup returns CDR1 SGHNT and CDR2 YENEEA. This CDR3 comprises 15 residues. V trimming: 0 bases; J trimming: 10 bases; junction bases outside the gene matches: 4.

This clone has a single count. The chain recombines TRBV11-3 with TRBJ1-1; no firm D call. CDR1 is SGHNT, CDR2 YENEEA, per germline. The germline V and J ends were trimmed by 3 bases and 2 bases, with 10 bases remaining between them. This CDR3 is built from 14 residues. CDR3 amino acids: CASSLSLTNTEAFF. In DNA, the CDR3 is TGTGCCAGCAGCTTGTCTCTGACAAACACTGAAGCTTTCTTT.

The chain is built from TRBV6-8 and TRBJ1-2; 9 positions agree with TRBD1. This CDR3 region has 14 residues. V was clipped by 1 base and J by 8 bases; unmatched bases: 5. Looked up from germline, CDR1 is MNHGY and CDR2 is SAAAGT. CDR3 coding DNA: TGTGCCAGCAGTTACTTGAACAGGGGGCGGGGCTACACCTTC. Encoded protein: CASSYLNRGRGYTF.

The gene calls are TRBV30 and TRBJ2-2; D is undetermined. V lost 3 bases and J 2 bases, leaving 13 bases between the germline ends. CDR3 length: 15 residues. Germline-derived CDR1 and CDR2 are GTSNPN and SVGIG (reference sequence). CDR3 sequence: CAWRVLDGNTGELFF. CDR3 sequence (DNA): TGTGCCTGGAGAGTTTTGGACGGCAACACCGGGGAGCTGTTTTTT.

The V gene is TRBV6-7, the J gene TRBJ1-3, with D tentatively TRBD1 (5 bases). TRBV6-7 is marked as an open reading frame, function uncertain. The V end was cut by 7 bases, the J end by 0 bases, with 13 bases between. The CDR3 covers 15 residues. The CDR3 loop is CASKRQQSSGNTIYF. The CDR3 DNA follows: TGTGCCAGCAAAAGACAGCAGTCCTCTGGAAACACCATATATTTT.

Concerning this clone: Other DNA sequences in this specimen translate into the identical CDR3. CDR3 region: CASRYRGGTEAFF. The DNA of the CDR3 is TGTGCCAGCAGGTACAGGGGGGGGACTGAAGCTTTCTTT. This chain connects TRBV6-8 to TRBJ1-1, with 8 bases aligning to TRBD1. This CDR3 comprises 13 residues. The V segment lost 6 bases and the J segment 5 bases; nucleotides outside the gene matches: 5. Germline loops: CDR1 MNHGY, CDR2 SAAAGT.

The chain links TRBV11-3 to TRBJ1-5; 9 bases fit TRBD1. Germline V gives CDR1 SGHNT, CDR2 YENEEA. The CDR3 is 15 residues long. V lost 5 bases to trimming and J lost 5 bases; unmatched junction nucleotides: 7. CDR3 coding DNA: TGTGCCAGCAGCGTAGGGACAGGGCCCGATCAGCCCCAGCATTTT. This encodes CASSVGTGPDQPQHF.

The sample holds a few counts of this clone. The chain couples TRBV29-1 to TRBJ1-2; tentatively, D is TRBD1 (5 bases). V shed 3 bases and J shed 8 bases, with 16 bases lying between them. The CDR3 extends over 13 amino acids. In germline, CDR1 is SQVTM, CDR2 ANQGSEA. The CDR3 here is CSVDNQGVGGYTF. The CDR3 DNA reads TGCAGCGTTGATAACCAAGGGGTGGGAGGCTACACCTTC.

The gene calls are TRBV6-1 and TRBJ1-2; D gene uncertain. The CDR3 extends over 12 amino acids. Germline CDR1 MNHNS, CDR2 SASEGT. V was trimmed by 1 base and J by 8 bases, leaving 8 bases between them. The CDR3 is CASSEVGEGYTF. CDR3 bases: TGTGCCAGCAGTGAAGTCGGGGAGGGCTACACCTTC.

V is TRBV28 and J is TRBJ2-7; D is unclear. The CDR3 loop spans 12 amino acids. With 6 bases removed from V and 1 base from J, the gap between germline ends came to 7 bases. Per germline, CDR1 MDHEN and CDR2 SYDVKM. In DNA form, the CDR3 reads TGTGCCAGCAGGTACGGATCCTACGAGCAGTACTTC. Translating gives CASRYGSYEQYF.

The rearrangement links TRBV6-7 to TRBJ2-6, with a possible D match to TRBD1 (5 bases). TRBV6-7 is an ORF, with its function uncertain. V was pared by 6 bases and J by 0 bases, with 15 bases between. The CDR3 has 17 amino acids. In nucleotides, the CDR3 is TGTGCCAGCAGGGGCCCTGGGGCGAACTCTGGGGCCAACGTCCTGACTTTC. This encodes CASRGPGANSGANVLTF.

The V call is TRBV15, the J call TRBJ1-2; D is uncertain. V dropped 3 bases and J dropped 2 bases, with 10 bases sitting between them. CDR1 LNHNV and CDR2 YYDKDF come from the germline V gene (reference sequence). This CDR3 has 14 residues. Here the CDR3 reads CATSSITQNYGYTF. CDR3 coding DNA: TGTGCCACCAGCAGTATTACACAGAACTATGGCTACACCTTC.

The chain uses TRBV11-3 and TRBJ1-4; perhaps TRBD1 as D (5 bases). V dropped 0 bases and J dropped 7 bases, with 12 bases sitting between them. Germline loops: CDR1 SGHNT, CDR2 YENEEA. This CDR3 has 15 amino acids. The CDR3 sequence is CASSLDRGDFEKLFF. DNA for the CDR3: TGTGCCAGCAGCTTAGATCGGGGGGATTTTGAAAAACTGTTTTTT.

The rearrangement uses TRBV12-5 and TRBJ2-7, with 8 bases fitting TRBD1. This CDR3 spans 15 amino acids. CDR1 is LGHNT, CDR2 FRNRAP, per germline. CDR3 residues: CASTLGQGRSYEQYF. The CDR3 nucleotides are TGTGCCAGCACCCTAGGACAGGGAAGATCCTACGAGCAGTACTTC.

This chain connects TRBV18 to TRBJ1-3; the match to TRBD1 covers 8 bases. The CDR3 covers 14 residues. The V gene's germline CDR1 is KGHSH and CDR2 LQKENI. Trimming removed 5 bases from V and 2 bases from J; junction bases left unmatched: 2. The DNA of the CDR3 is TGTGCCAGCTCATTGGACAGGGCTGGAAACACCATATATTTT. It translates to CASSLDRAGNTIYF.

The chain joins TRBV11-3 to TRBJ2-3; D unresolved. The germline gives CDR1 SGHNT, CDR2 YENEEA. This CDR3 is built from 14 residues. Between the trimmed V and J ends, which lost 5 bases and 5 bases, there was a span of 14 bases. CDR3 sequence reads: CASSQFSGGDTQYF. CDR3 DNA sequence: TGTGCCAGCAGCCAATTTAGTGGCGGAGATACGCAGTATTTT.

The CDR3 nucleotides read TGCGCCAGCAGCCAAGGACTAACGGGGGGGTCAACTAATGAAAAACTGTTTTTT. It is translated as CASSQGLTGGSTNEKLFF. The chain recombines TRBV23-1 with TRBJ1-4; a possible D gene is TRBD1 (5 bases). TRBV23-1 is identified as an open reading frame with a role that is uncertain. Trimming removed 6 bases from V and 0 bases from J, with 20 bases in between. The CDR3 is 18 amino acids.

The chain recombines TRBV11-3 with TRBJ2-3; D is unclear. Germline CDR1 SGHNT, CDR2 YENEEA. Deletions cut 3 bases from V and 2 bases from J, with 9 bases between. The CDR3 totals 14 residues. The CDR3 DNA is TGTGCCAGCAGCTTGGTTGGATTCACAGATACGCAGTATTTT. It is translated as CASSLVGFTDTQYF.

This clone was counted a few times. The chain links TRBV6-8 to TRBJ1-3, with 10 bases that match TRBD1. Germline CDR1 is MNHGY and CDR2 is SAAAGT. The V gene end was trimmed by 7 bases and the J gene end by 4 bases; junction bases not matched to a gene: 1. The CDR3 length is 13 residues. In DNA form, the CDR3 reads TGTGCCAGCACGGACAGGGGGGGAAACACCATATATTTT. Protein product: CASTDRGGNTIYF.

The chain uses TRBV5-1 and TRBJ2-6, with TRBD1 identical over 7 bases. Trimming cost V 4 bases and J 1 base; bases outside gene matches: 8. Germline lookup yields CDR1 SGHRS and CDR2 YFSETQ. The length of the CDR3 is 17 residues. DNA for the CDR3: TGCGCCAGCAGCCACTTTGCAGGGGGATCTGGGGCCAACGTCCTGACTTTC. It yields the protein CASSHFAGGSGANVLTF. Together with reference TRBV5-1 and TRBJ2-6, the CDR3 gives the full variable domain: KAGVTQTPRYLIKTRGQQVTLSCSPISGHRSVSWYQQTPGQGLQFLFEYFSETQRNKGNFPGRFSGRQFSNSRSEMNVSTLELGDSALYLCASSHFAGGSGANVLTFGAGSRLTVL.

In this sample, this clone turned up once. The chain joins TRBV6-8 to TRBJ2-7, with 7 nucleotides matching TRBD1. The V gene end was trimmed by 6 bases and the J gene end by 0 bases; junction bases not matched to a gene: 14. The CDR3 length is 17 residues. CDR1 is MNHGY and CDR2 is SAAAGT in the germline V gene. The CDR3 loop reads CASRRPTGTAISYEQYF. Written as DNA, the CDR3 is TGTGCCAGCAGGAGGCCGACCGGGACAGCAATCTCCTACGAGCAGTACTTC.

V is TRBV7-7 and J is TRBJ2-1, with TRBD1 matching over 12 bases. The germline V gene has CDR1 SSHAT and CDR2 FNYEAQ (reference sequence). Germline trimming cut 2 bases from V and 7 bases from J; bases unmatched to any gene: 9. This CDR3 has 17 amino acids. The CDR3 is CASSLIGGQGAFNEQFF. The CDR3 nucleotides read TGTGCCAGCAGCTTAATCGGGGGACAGGGGGCCTTTAATGAGCAGTTCTTC.

The V and J genes are TRBV29-1 and TRBJ2-2; 11 bases map to TRBD1. The length of the CDR3 is 14 residues. V lost 6 bases and J lost 6; bases outside the gene matches: 6. Germline CDR1 reads SQVTM; CDR2 reads ANQGSEA. The CDR3 DNA reads TGCAGCGTCCGGACAGGGGGCGTCTCCGGGGAGCTGTTTTTT. Its translation: CSVRTGGVSGELFF.

The rearrangement uses TRBV6-8 and TRBJ1-1; a weak D match, TRBD1 (6 bases). CDR3 length: 14 residues. Germline V gives CDR1 MNHGY, CDR2 SAAAGT. V shed 5 bases and J shed 11 bases, with 21 bases lying between them. The CDR3 loop is CASSAGVSHFEAFF. The CDR3 DNA sequence: TGTGCCAGCAGTGCAGGGGTTAGCCACTTCGAGGCTTTCTTT.

The V call is TRBV6-8, the J call TRBJ1-1; D not certain. This CDR3 has 15 residues. V was shortened by 2 bases and J by 3 bases, with 13 bases between the two germline ends. CDR1 MNHGY and CDR2 SAAAGT come from the germline V gene. This CDR3 is CASSYAQRGDTEAFF. CDR3 DNA: TGTGCCAGCAGTTACGCACAACGGGGAGACACTGAAGCTTTCTTT.

Only one count was recorded for this clone. The genes are TRBV6-8 and TRBJ1-1, with 7 bases lining up with TRBD1. The CDR3 totals 14 residues. Germline V gene data show CDR1 as MNHGY and CDR2 as SAAAGT. V lost 10 bases and J lost 3; bases outside the gene matches: 11. CDR3 bases: TGTGCCATCAGGGGTGGGGACAGTTACACTGAAGCTTTCTTT. As protein: CAIRGGDSYTEAFF.